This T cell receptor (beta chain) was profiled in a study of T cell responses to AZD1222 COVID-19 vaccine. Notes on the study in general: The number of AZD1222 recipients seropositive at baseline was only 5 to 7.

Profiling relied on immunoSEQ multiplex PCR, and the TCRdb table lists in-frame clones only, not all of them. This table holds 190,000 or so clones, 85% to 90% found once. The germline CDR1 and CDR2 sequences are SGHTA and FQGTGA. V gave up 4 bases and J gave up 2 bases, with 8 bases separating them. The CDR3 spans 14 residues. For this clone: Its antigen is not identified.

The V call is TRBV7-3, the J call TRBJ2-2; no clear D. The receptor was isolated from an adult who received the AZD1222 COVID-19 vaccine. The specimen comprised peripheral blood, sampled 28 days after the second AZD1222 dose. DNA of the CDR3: TGTGCCAGCAGCTCCGGCCATAACACCGGGGAGCTGTTTTTT. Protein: CASSSGHNTGELFF. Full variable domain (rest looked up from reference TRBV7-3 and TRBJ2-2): GAGVSQTPSNKVTEKGKYVELRCDPISGHTALYWYRQSLGQGPEFLIYFQGTGAADDSGLPNDRFFAVRPEGSVSTLKIQRTERGDSAVYLCASSSGHNTGELFFGEGSRLTVL.